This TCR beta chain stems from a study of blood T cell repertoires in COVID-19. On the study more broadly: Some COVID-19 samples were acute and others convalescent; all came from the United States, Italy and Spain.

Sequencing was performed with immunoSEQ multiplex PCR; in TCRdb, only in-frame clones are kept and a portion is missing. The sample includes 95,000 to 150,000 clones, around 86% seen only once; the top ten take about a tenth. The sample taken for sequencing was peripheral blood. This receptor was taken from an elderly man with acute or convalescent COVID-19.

The CDR3 nucleotides read TGTGCCAGCAGAAATACAGGGAGTCCCCTCTATGGCTACACCTTC. Protein sequence: CASRNTGSPLYGYTF. The chain joins TRBV7-2 to TRBJ1-2, with D tentatively TRBD1 (6 bases). V was pared by 6 bases and J by 4 bases, with 18 bases between. CDR1 and CDR2 (germline): SGHTA, FQGNSA. This CDR3 region has 15 residues.